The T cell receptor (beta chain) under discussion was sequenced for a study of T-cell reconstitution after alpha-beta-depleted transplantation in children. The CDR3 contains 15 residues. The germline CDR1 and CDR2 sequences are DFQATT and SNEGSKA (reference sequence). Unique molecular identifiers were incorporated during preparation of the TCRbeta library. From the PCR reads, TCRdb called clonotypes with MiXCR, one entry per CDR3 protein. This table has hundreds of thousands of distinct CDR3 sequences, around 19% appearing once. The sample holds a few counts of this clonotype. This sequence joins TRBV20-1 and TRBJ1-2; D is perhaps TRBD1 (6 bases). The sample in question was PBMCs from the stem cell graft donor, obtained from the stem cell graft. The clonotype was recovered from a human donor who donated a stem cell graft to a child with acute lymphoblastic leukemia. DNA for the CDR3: TGCAGGGCTCCGAACAGGGCACCTGTAAACTATGGCTACACCTTC. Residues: CRAPNRAPVNYGYTF.